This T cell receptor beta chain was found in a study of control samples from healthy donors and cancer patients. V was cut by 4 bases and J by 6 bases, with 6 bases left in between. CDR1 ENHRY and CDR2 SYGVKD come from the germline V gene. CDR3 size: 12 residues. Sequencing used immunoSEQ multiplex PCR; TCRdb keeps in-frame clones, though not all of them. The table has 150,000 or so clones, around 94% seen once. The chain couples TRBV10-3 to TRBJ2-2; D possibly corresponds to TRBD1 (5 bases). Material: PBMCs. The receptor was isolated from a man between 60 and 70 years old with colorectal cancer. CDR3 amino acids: CAISAGSGELFF. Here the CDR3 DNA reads TGTGCCATCAGTGCAGGGTCCGGGGAGCTGTTTTTT.